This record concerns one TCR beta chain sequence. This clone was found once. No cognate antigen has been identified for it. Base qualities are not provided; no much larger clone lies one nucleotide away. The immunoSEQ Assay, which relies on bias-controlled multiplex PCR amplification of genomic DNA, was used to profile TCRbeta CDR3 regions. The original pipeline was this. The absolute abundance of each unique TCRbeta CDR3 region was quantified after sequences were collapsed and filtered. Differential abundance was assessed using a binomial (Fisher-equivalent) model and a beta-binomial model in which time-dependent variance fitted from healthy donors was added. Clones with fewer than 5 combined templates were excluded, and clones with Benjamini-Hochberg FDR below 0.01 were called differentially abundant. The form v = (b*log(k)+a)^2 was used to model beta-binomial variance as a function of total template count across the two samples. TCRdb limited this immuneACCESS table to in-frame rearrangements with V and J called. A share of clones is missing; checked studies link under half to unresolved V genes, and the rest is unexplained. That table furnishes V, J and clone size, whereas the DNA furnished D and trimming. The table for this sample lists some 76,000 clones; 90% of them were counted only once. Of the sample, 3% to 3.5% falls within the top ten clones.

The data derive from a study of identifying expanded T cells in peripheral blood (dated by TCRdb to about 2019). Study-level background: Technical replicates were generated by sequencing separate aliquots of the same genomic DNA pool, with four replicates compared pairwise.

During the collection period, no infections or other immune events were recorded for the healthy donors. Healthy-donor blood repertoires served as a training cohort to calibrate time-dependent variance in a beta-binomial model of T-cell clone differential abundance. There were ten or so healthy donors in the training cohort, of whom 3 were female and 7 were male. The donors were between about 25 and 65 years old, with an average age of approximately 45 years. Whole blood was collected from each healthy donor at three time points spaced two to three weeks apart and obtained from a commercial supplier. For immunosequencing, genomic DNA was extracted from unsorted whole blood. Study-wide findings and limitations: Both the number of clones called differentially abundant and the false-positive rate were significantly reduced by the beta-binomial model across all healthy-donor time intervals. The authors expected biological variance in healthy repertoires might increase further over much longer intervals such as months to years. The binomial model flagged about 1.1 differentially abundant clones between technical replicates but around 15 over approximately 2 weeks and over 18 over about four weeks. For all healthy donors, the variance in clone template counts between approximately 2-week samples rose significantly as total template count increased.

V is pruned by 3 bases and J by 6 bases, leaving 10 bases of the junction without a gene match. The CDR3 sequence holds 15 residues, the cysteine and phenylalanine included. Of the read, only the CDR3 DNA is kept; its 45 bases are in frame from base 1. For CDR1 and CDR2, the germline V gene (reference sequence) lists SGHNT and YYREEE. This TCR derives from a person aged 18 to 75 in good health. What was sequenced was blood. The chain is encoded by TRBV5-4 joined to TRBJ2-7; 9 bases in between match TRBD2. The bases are TGTGCCAGCAGCTCCGGGACTAGCAGGCTTGCCGAGCAGTACTTC. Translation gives CASSSGTSRLAEQYF.